This T cell receptor beta chain emerged from a study of graft-versus-host responses after intestinal transplantation. Method: immunoSEQ multiplex PCR; TCRdb's copy keeps in-frame clones and lacks some. In the table there are fewer than 50,000 clones, around nine tenths of which are singletons. Germline assignment: CDR1 DFQATT and CDR2 SNEGSKA (reference sequence). V gave up 5 bases and J gave up 7 bases, with 12 bases separating them. The CDR3 extends over 11 amino acids. V and J are TRBV20-1 and TRBJ2-7, with D possibly being TRBD2 (5 bases). The receptor was isolated from a human patient who received an intestinal transplant, so some T cells may come from the graft donor. Source: PBMCs, taken 524 days after transplant. CDR3 residues: CSAPDGVEQYF. The CDR3 DNA sequence: TGCAGTGCTCCCGACGGGGTGGAGCAGTACTTC.